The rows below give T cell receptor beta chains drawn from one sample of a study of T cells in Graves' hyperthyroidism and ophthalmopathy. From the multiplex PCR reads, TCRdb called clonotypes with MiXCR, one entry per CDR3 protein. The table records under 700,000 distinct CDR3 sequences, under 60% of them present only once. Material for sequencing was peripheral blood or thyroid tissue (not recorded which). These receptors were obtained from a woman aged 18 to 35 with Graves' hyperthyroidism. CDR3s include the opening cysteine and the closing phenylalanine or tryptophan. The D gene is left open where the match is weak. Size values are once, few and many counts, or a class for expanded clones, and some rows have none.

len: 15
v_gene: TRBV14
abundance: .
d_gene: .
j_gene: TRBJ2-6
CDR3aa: CASSLFGGGANVLTF
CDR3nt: TGTGCCAGCAGCCTATTTGGAGGTGGGGCCAACGTCCTGACTTTC

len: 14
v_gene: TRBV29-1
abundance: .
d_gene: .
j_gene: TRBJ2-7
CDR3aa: CSVRLGAGIYEQYF
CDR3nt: TGCAGCGTTCGTTTAGGGGCAGGGATCTACGAGCAGTACTTC

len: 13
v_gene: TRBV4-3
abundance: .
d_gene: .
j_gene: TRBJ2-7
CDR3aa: CASSFRRAYGQYF
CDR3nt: TGCGCCAGCAGCTTCAGACGGGCATACGGGCAGTACTTC

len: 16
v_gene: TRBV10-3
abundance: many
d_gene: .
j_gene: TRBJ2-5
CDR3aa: CAISESPGAVVETQYF
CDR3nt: TGTGCCATCAGTGAGTCGCCAGGAGCAGTTGTGGAGACCCAGTACTTC

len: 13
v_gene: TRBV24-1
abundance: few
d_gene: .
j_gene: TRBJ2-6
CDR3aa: CATSGTGLGTEAF
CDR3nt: TGTGCCACCAGTGGAACGGGTCTCGGCACTGAAGCTTTC

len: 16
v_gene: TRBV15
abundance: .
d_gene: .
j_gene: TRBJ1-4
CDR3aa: CATSRDVGVSDEKLFF
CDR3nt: TGTGCCACCAGCAGAGATGTGGGAGTTTCCGATGAAAAACTGTTTTTT

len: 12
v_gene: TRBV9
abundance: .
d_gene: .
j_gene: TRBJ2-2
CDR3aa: CASRRGSGELFF
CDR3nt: TGTGCCAGCAGGAGGGGGAGTGGGGAGCTGTTTTTT

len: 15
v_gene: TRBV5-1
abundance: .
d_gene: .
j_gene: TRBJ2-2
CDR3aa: CASVPGTDSTGELFF
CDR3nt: TGCGCCAGCGTACCCGGGACCGATTCCACCGGGGAGCTGTTTTTT

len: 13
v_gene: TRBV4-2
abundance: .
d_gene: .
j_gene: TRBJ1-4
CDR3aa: CASSQVENEKLFF
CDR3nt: TGTGCCAGCAGCCAAGTTGAGAATGAAAAACTGTTTTTT

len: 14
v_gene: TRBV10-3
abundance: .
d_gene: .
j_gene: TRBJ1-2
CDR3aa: CAIRQGQARNGYTF
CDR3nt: TGTGCCATCAGACAGGGCCAAGCGCGCAATGGCTACACCTTC

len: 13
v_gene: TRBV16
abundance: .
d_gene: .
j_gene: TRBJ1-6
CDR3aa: CASSRSYNSPLHF
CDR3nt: TGTGCCAGCAGCCGGTCCTATAATTCGCCCCTCCACTTT

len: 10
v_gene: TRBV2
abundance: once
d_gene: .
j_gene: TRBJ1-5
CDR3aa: CAKDGQPQHF
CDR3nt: TGTGCTAAGGACGGTCAGCCCCAGCATTTT

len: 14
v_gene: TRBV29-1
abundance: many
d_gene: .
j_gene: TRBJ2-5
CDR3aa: CSVDGRRGGETQYF
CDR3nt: TGCAGCGTTGATGGACGGAGGGGGGGGGAGACCCAGTACTTC

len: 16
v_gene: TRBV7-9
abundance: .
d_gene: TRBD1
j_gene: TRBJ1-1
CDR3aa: CASRQPTGEGNTEAFF
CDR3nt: TGTGCCAGCAGACAACCGACAGGGGAGGGGAACACTGAAGCTTTCTTT

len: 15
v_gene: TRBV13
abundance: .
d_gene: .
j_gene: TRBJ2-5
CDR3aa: CASSPQGGSREAQYF
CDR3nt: TGTGCCAGCAGCCCCCAAGGTGGATCAAGAGAAGCCCAGTACTTC

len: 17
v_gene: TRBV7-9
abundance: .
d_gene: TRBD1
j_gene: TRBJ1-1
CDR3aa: CASSQPQGAPIGTEAFF
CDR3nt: TGTGCCAGCAGCCAGCCACAGGGGGCACCCATAGGGACTGAAGCTTTCTTT

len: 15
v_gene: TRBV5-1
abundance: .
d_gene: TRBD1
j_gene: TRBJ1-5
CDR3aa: CASSPGQGAGQPQHF
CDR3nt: TGCGCCAGCAGCCCTGGACAGGGGGCAGGTCAGCCCCAGCATTTT

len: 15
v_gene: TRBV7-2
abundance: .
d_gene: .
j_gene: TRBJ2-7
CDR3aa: CASSQSATGSYEQYF
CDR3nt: TGTGCCAGCAGCCAAAGCGCGACAGGAAGCTACGAGCAGTACTTC

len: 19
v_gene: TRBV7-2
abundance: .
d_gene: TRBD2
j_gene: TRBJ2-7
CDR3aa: CASSPLRGGREGRWYEQYF
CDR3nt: TGTGCCAGCAGCCCCCTTAGGGGGGGGCGGGAGGGCCGCTGGTACGAGCAGTACTTC

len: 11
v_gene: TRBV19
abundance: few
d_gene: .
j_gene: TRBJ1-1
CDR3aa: CASQQMGEAFF
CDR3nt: TGTGCCAGCCAACAAATGGGTGAAGCTTTCTTT

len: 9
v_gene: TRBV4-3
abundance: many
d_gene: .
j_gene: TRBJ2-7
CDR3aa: CASTIGTRF
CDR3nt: TGCGCCAGCACTATAGGTACCCGCTTC

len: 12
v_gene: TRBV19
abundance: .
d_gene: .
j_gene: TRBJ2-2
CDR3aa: CASRGAGGELFF
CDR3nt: TGTGCCAGCCGCGGGGCGGGCGGGGAGCTGTTTTTT

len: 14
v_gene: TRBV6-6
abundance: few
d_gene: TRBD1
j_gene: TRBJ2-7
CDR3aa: CASSSLDRAYEQYF
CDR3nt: TGTGCCAGCAGTTCCTTAGACAGGGCCTACGAGCAGTACTTC

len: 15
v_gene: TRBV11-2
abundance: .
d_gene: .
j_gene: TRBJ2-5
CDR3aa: CASRGSGQYQETQYF
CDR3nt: TGTGCCAGCAGGGGGAGCGGGCAGTACCAAGAGACCCAGTACTTC